The 21 T cell receptor beta chains presented below share a single source sample, sequenced in a study of regulatory T cells in long-lasting Graves disease (dated by TCRdb to the early 2020s). Reading the label with the study, this specimen's time point is: newly diagnosed GD, antithyroid drugs for less than 3 months. RNA was extracted from PBMCs in TRIzol for both TCR sequencing and RNA sequencing. Library creation used multiplex PCR. The instrument given in TCRdb is Illumina HiSeq 4000. CDR3 regions were amplified by Arm-PCR with iRepertoire HTBI primers to construct TCR beta libraries. TCRdb applied fastp at Q25 and MiXCR to the public reads, then kept only in-frame beta chains. Identical CDR3 protein sequences are pooled into one entry, listed with their most common genes and DNA. This sample is represented by about 400,000 distinct CDR3 sequences; over 14% of them were singletons. About 8.3% of the sample is in the top ten clones.

Separately, the same data were catalogued under a study of T cells in Graves' hyperthyroidism and ophthalmopathy.

The input for sequencing was peripheral blood mononuclear cells (PBMCs), taken at new diagnosis, from a patient treated with antithyroid drugs. The receptors derive from a woman aged 40 to 49 with Graves disease. Donor details come from another sample of the same person, matched by shared clones.

This rearrangement joins TRBV9 to TRBJ1-2; no definite D call. Germline V gene sequence: CDR1 SGDLS, CDR2 YYNGEE. V gave up 0 bases and J gave up 6 bases, with 15 bases separating them. This CDR3 contains 15 residues. CDR3 sequence reads: CASSVGSYREDGYTF. In DNA, the CDR3 is TGTGCCAGCAGCGTAGGGTCGTACCGGGAGGATGGCTACACCTTC.

This clonotype was seen many times. This chain joins TRBV11-1 and TRBJ2-3; TRBD2 aligns across 8 bases. The CDR3 spans 15 residues. The V and J ends lost 2 bases and 5 bases, in that order; junction bases with no gene match: 6. Per the germline V gene, CDR1 is SGHAT and CDR2 is FQDESV (reference sequence). CDR3 in amino acids: CASSLSSGPGDTQYF. CDR3 nucleotides: TGTGCCAGCAGCTTATCTAGCGGGCCTGGAGATACGCAGTATTTT.

In its sample, this clonotype was seen a few times. V is TRBV6-1 and J is TRBJ1-2; D remains unclear. This CDR3 comprises 12 residues. Germline V lookup: CDR1 MNHNS, CDR2 SASEGT. Trimming removed 5 bases at V and 8 bases at J, with 12 bases between. The CDR3 DNA follows: TGTGCCAGCAGTCCACCGGGAGGGGGCTACACCTTC. Its translation: CASSPPGGGYTF.

Details on this clonotype: A much larger clone differs by one base, so this may be a read error. This chain uses TRBV7-2 with TRBJ2-4; D possibly uses TRBD1 or TRBD2 (5 bases each). Per the germline V gene, CDR1 is SGHTA and CDR2 is FQGNSA. The CDR3 loop spans 13 amino acids. CDR3 in DNA: TGTGCCAGCAGCTTAGAGGGGTCGGGACCTATGGTTTTC. It codes for CASSLEGSGPMVF.

This clonotype was counted ten times or more. The CDR3 DNA reads TGCAGTGCTGGCTGGGGGGGAACGGGCACAGATACGCAGTATTTT. As protein: CSAGWGGTGTDTQYF. The rearrangement uses TRBV20-1 and TRBJ2-3, with 7 bases fitting TRBD2. CDR3 length: 15 amino acids. The trim removed 5 bases at V and 1 base at J, leaving 9 bases unmatched. Germline lookup yields CDR1 DFQATT and CDR2 SNEGSKA (reference sequence).

The CDR3 DNA reads as TGTGCCAGTCGGTCTACTAGTACAGATACGCAGTATTTT. This codes for CASRSTSTDTQYF. The chain recombines TRBV19 with TRBJ2-3, with D possibly being TRBD2 (5 bases). Trimming removed 8 bases from V and 3 bases from J, with 12 bases in between. There are 13 residues in the CDR3. Per the germline V gene, CDR1 is LNHDA and CDR2 is SQIVND (reference sequence).

This clonotype came up a few times. This chain uses TRBV19 with TRBJ2-2, with D tentatively TRBD2 (6 bases). This CDR3 contains 15 residues. V shed 7 bases and J shed 1 base, with 13 bases lying between them. In germline, CDR1 is LNHDA, CDR2 SQIVND (reference sequence). The CDR3 nucleotides are TGTGCCAGTACCGCACTAGCTCTGAACACCGGGGAGCTGTTTTTT. It yields the protein CASTALALNTGELFF.

The rearrangement joins TRBV6-9 to TRBJ1-2; D perhaps matches TRBD1 (6 bases). The length of the CDR3 is 17 residues. The germline CDR1 and CDR2 sequences are MNHGY and SVAAGI. The V end was cut by 3 bases, the J end by 4 bases, with 21 bases between. For the CDR3, the DNA is TGTGCCAGCAGTTACCACGCCAGGGGTGTTCCTCCCTATGGCTACACCTTC. This codes for CASSYHARGVPPYGYTF.

J is TRBJ2-2 and V is TRBV6-2 or TRBV6-3; 14 bases agree with TRBD2. The germline V gene encodes CDR1 MNHEY and CDR2 SVGEGT. J gave up 7 bases and V 2 bases, and 6 bases lay outside the gene matches. The CDR3 totals 17 residues. CDR3 DNA sequence: TGTGCCAGCAGTTACGAGACTAGCGGGAGGGCACGCGGGGAGCTGTTTTTT. Its protein product is CASSYETSGRARGELFF.

This clonotype was seen at least ten times. V and J are TRBV2 and TRBJ1-1; tentative D call: TRBD1 (6 bases). The ends were cut back, 7 bases at V and 5 bases at J, with 14 bases in the middle. Per germline, CDR1 SNHLY and CDR2 FYNNEI. The CDR3 extends over 13 amino acids. CDR3 region: CASTVQGNTEAFF. The DNA for the CDR3 is TGTGCCAGCACCGTCCAGGGGAATACTGAAGCTTTCTTT.

This clonotype was detected only a few times. The chain employs TRBV27 and TRBJ2-1; D perhaps matches TRBD1 (6 bases). V lost 0 bases, J lost 6 bases, and 15 bases lay in between. The CDR3 loop spans 16 amino acids. In germline, CDR1 is MNHEY, CDR2 SMNVEV (reference sequence). The CDR3 DNA follows: TGTGCCAGCAGTTTATCGGGCGAGGGGGAGTGCAATGAGCAGTTCTTC. This encodes CASSLSGEGECNEQFF.

This clonotype was seen at least ten times. This chain links TRBV18 with TRBJ2-7; 7 positions agree with TRBD1. Germline V gives CDR1 KGHSH, CDR2 LQKENI. The CDR3 is 13 amino acids. V lost 8 bases, J lost 4 bases, and 8 bases stayed unmatched. In DNA form, the CDR3 reads TGTGCCAGCCACGGGACAGACCCTTACGAGCAGTACTTC. Its translation is CASHGTDPYEQYF.

This clonotype was counted only a few times. This chain uses TRBV10-1 with TRBJ2-1; D is perhaps TRBD1 (5 bases). V lost 5 bases and J lost 15, with 20 bases in between. Germline loops: CDR1 WNHNN, CDR2 SYGVQD (reference sequence). This CDR3 is built from 13 residues. The CDR3 sequence is CASSLGLANVPFF. In DNA form, the CDR3 reads TGCGCCAGCAGTTTGGGGCTCGCTAACGTCCCGTTCTTC.

This clonotype came up many times. The gene calls are TRBV5-6 and TRBJ2-7, with D perhaps matching TRBD1 or TRBD2 (6 bases each). The CDR3 sequence is 13 residues long. V dropped 3 bases and J dropped 6 bases, with 13 bases sitting between them. Germline CDR1 SGHDT, CDR2 YYEEEE. This CDR3 is CASSSWGAGEQYF. As DNA, the CDR3 is TGTGCCAGCAGCTCGTGGGGGGCGGGCGAGCAGTACTTC.

There are a few counts of this clonotype. V gene TRBV11-2 combines with J gene TRBJ2-7; TRBD2 agrees at 9 bases. The CDR3 is 16 amino acids. The V and J ends lost 2 bases and 1 base, in that order; junction bases with no gene match: 6. Germline lookup yields CDR1 SGHAT and CDR2 FQNNGV. CDR3 coding DNA: TGTGCCAGCAGCTTATTGGTTAGCGGGGGATCCTACGAGCAGTACTTC. Its translation is CASSLLVSGGSYEQYF.

The genes are TRBV18 and TRBJ2-7; a possible D gene is TRBD2 (6 bases). With 2 bases removed from V and 1 base from J, the gap between germline ends came to 15 bases. Germline V gene data show CDR1 as KGHSH and CDR2 as LQKENI. The CDR3 totals 16 residues. CDR3 DNA: TGTGCCAGCTCACCATACGGGAGAGAACGGTCCTACGAGCAGTACTTC. Its protein is CASSPYGRERSYEQYF. Full variable domain (remainder filled in from reference TRBV18 and TRBJ2-7): NAGVMQNPRHLVRRRGQEARLRCSPMKGHSHVYWYRQLPEEGLKFMVYLQKENIIDESGMPKERFSAEFPKEGPSILRIQQVVRGDSAAYFCASSPYGRERSYEQYFGPGTRLTVT.

This clonotype was counted only a few times. V and J are TRBV2 and TRBJ2-3; TRBD2 is a possible D gene (5 bases). The CDR3 sequence is 17 residues long. In germline, CDR1 is SNHLY, CDR2 FYNNEI. Between the trimmed V and J ends, which lost 4 bases and 4 bases, there was a span of 21 bases. The CDR3 nucleotides are TGTGCCAGCAGTGGTTCTTTGCGGGTCCAAAGGGCAGATACGCAGTATTTT. This translates into CASSGSLRVQRADTQYF.

This clonotype was detected many times. The chain joins TRBV11-3 to TRBJ1-1; D is ambiguous. There are 12 residues in the CDR3. The ends were cut back, 4 bases at V and 5 bases at J, with 8 bases in the middle. Germline-derived CDR1 and CDR2 are SGHNT and YENEEA. DNA for the CDR3: TGTGCCAGCAGCTCGGTGCGTACTGAAGCTTTCTTT. Residues: CASSSVRTEAFF.

The table lists this clonotype with many counts. V gene TRBV5-1 combines with J gene TRBJ2-3, with D perhaps TRBD1 (5 bases). The CDR3 extends over 16 amino acids. V gave up 3 bases and J gave up 1 base, with 15 bases separating them. The germline V gene has CDR1 SGHRS and CDR2 YFSETQ. Written as DNA, the CDR3 is TGCGCCAGCAGCTCCAGGGCCCGAGTGGGCACAGATACGCAGTATTTT. It is translated as CASSSRARVGTDTQYF. The whole variable domain, remainder taken from reference TRBV5-1 and TRBJ2-3, is KAGVTQTPRYLIKTRGQQVTLSCSPISGHRSVSWYQQTPGQGLQFLFEYFSETQRNKGNFPGRFSGRQFSNSRSEMNVSTLELGDSALYLCASSSRARVGTDTQYFGPGTRLTVL.

The chain carries TRBV6-2 or TRBV6-3 and TRBJ2-3, with 10 bases that match TRBD2. Trimming at V came to 6 bases and at J to 1 base, leaving 7 bases not matched to a gene. This CDR3 is 16 amino acids long. Germline values: CDR1 MNHEY, CDR2 SVGEGT. As DNA, the CDR3 is TGTGCCAGCAGCTTCACCCTAGCGGGAGGCACAGATACGCAGTATTTT. This sequence encodes CASSFTLAGGTDTQYF.

This clonotype was observed a handful of times. The chain has TRBV20-1 and TRBJ2-5; perhaps TRBD1 as D (5 bases). Trimming cost V 0 bases and J 5 bases, with 13 bases left between them. The CDR3 loop spans 14 amino acids. CDR1 DFQATT and CDR2 SNEGSKA come from the germline V gene (reference sequence). Here the CDR3 DNA reads TGCAGTGCTAGAGATCTTGGGGCTCGGGAGACCCAGTACTTC. It is translated as CSARDLGARETQYF.